The clone carrying this TCR beta chain was seen at least ten times. The germline gives CDR1 SNHLY, CDR2 FYNNEI. Deletions cut 3 bases from V and 2 bases from J, with 17 bases between. This CDR3 spans 16 amino acids. Regarding time point: before trial treatment. This sample stems from a study of low-dose radiotherapy and immunotherapy resistance in tumors. Across the study: Cyclophosphamide went in intravenously at 200 mg/m2 every two weeks, one day before radiation and immunotherapy.

With TRAV- and TRBV-specific primers, first-strand cDNA was made, covering the alpha and beta chains. PCR amplification of the TCRs was performed with Phusion for 15 to 25 PCR cycles, and it relied on a constant-region primer together with a V-primer adapter. MiXCR, run by TCRdb on the reads, gives a single entry per CDR3 protein. The sample has 65,000 to 100,000 distinct CDR3 sequences, over 15% seen once. Sequences were derived from PBMCs, sampled before treatment. The sequence was obtained from a male donor with prostate cancer. This sequence joins TRBV2 and TRBJ2-7; D gene uncertain. The CDR3 sequence: CASSDHRAQAAYEQYF. CDR3 bases: TGTGCCAGCAGTGACCATCGGGCGCAGGCCGCCTACGAGCAGTACTTC.